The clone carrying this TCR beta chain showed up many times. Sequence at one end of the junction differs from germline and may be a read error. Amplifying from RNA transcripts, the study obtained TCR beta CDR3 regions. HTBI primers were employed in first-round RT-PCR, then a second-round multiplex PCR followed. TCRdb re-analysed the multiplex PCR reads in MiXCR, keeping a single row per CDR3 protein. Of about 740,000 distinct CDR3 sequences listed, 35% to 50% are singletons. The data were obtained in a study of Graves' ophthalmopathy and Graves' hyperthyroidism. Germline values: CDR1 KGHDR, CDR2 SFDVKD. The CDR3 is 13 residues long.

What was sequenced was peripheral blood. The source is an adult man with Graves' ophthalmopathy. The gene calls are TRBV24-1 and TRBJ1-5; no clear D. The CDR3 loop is CASSEGYIQPQHF. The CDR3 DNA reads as TGTGCCAGCAGTGAAGGGTACATTCAGCCCCAGCATTTT.